This TCR beta chain was recorded in a study of T cells after yellow fever vaccination. TCRdb re-called the 5' RACE reads with MiXCR, one entry per CDR3 protein. The sample has 250,000 to 350,000 distinct CDR3 sequences, 3.5% to 5% seen once. This clonotype was recorded many times. This TCR was sampled from a young man who received the YFV17D yellow fever vaccine. The sample was PBMCs, taken 15 days after the yellow fever booster vaccination.

The CDR3 sequence: CASSLYAENTEAFF. The CDR3 coding sequence is TGTGCCAGCAGCTTATATGCAGAGAACACTGAAGCTTTCTTT. The J gene is TRBJ1-1, the V gene TRBV7-9, with D unresolved. Per the germline V gene, CDR1 is SEHNR and CDR2 is FQNEAQ (reference sequence). The CDR3 loop spans 14 amino acids. The germline V and J ends were trimmed by 2 bases and 1 base, with 8 bases remaining between them.